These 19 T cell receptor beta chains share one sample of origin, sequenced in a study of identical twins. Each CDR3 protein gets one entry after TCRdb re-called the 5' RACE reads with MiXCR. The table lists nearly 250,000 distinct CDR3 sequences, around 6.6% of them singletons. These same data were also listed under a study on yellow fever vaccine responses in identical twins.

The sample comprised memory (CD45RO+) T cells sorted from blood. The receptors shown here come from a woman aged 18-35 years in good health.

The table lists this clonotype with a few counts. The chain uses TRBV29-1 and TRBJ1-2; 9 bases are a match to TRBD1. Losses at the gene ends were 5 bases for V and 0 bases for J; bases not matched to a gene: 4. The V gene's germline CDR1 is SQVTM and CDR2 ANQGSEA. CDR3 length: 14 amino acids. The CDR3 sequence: CSVRQGEANYGYTF. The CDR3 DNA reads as TGCAGCGTTCGACAGGGGGAAGCTAACTATGGCTACACCTTC.

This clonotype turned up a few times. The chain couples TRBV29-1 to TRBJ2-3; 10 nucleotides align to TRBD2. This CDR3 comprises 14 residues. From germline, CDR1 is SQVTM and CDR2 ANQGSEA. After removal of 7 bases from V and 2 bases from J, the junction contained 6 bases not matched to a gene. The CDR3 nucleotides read TGCAGCGCTGATCTAGCGGGGGCCACAGATACGCAGTATTTT. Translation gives CSADLAGATDTQYF.

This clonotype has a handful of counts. CDR3 in amino acids: CASSLYLAGSSYEQYF. CDR3 nucleotide sequence: TGTGCCAGCAGCTTGTATCTAGCGGGAAGCTCCTACGAGCAGTACTTC. The chain recombines TRBV5-6 with TRBJ2-7; 9 bases fit TRBD2. V lost 1 base to trimming and J lost 0 bases; unmatched junction nucleotides: 5. Per the germline V gene, CDR1 is SGHDT and CDR2 is YYEEEE. The CDR3 loop spans 16 amino acids.

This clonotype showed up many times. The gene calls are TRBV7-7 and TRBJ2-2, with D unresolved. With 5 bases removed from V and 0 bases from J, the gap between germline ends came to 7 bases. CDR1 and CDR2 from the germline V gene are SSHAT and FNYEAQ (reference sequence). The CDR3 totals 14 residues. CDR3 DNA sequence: TGTGCCAGCAGCGTTAGACCGAACACCGGGGAGCTGTTTTTT. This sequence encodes CASSVRPNTGELFF.

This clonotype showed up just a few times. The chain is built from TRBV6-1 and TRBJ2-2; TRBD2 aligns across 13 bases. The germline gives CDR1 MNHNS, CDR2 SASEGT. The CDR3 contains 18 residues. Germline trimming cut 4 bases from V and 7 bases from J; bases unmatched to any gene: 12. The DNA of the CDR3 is TGTGCCAGCAGTGTACAACCCGGGACTAGCGGGATAGTCGGGGAGCTGTTTTTT. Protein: CASSVQPGTSGIVGELFF.

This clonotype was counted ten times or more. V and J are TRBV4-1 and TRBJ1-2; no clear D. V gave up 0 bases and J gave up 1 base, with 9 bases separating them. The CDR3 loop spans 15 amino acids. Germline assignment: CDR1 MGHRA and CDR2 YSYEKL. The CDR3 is CASSQDLKFNYGYTF. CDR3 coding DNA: TGCGCCAGCAGCCAAGATTTGAAGTTTAACTATGGCTACACCTTC.

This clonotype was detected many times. In DNA form, the CDR3 reads TGTGCCAGCAGCCCCCTCGGACTAGCGGGAGGGCCTCAGTTCTTC. Protein: CASSPLGLAGGPQFF. The gene calls are TRBV14 and TRBJ2-1, with 15 bases lining up with TRBD2. V shed 4 bases and J 13 bases; nucleotides not matched to a gene: 8. The CDR3 is 15 amino acids. Looked up from germline, CDR1 is SGHDN and CDR2 is FVKESK.

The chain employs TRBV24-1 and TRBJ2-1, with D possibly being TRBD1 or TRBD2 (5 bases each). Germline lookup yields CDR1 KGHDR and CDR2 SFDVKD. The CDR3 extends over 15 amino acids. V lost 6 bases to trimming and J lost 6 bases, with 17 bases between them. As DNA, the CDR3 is TGTGCCACCAGTCCCTGGGGGTCAGGGTCCAATGAGCAGTTCTTC. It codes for CATSPWGSGSNEQFF.

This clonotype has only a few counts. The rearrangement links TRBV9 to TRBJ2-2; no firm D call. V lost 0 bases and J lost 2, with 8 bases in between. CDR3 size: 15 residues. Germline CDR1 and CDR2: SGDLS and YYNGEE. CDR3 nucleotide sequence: TGTGCCAGCAGCGTAGAAGTTTCAAACACCGGGGAGCTGTTTTTT. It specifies CASSVEVSNTGELFF.

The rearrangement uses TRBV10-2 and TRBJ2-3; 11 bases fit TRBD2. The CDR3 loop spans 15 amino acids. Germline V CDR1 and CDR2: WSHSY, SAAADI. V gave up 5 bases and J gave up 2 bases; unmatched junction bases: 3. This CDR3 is CASSRLAGYTDTQYF. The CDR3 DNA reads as TGCGCCAGCAGTCGACTAGCGGGGTACACAGATACGCAGTATTTT.

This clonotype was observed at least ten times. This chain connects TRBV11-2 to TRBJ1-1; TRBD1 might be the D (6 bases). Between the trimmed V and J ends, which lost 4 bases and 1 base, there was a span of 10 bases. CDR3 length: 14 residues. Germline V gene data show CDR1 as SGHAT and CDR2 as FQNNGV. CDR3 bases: TGTGCCAGCAGCTCGCAGGGGTCGAACACTGAAGCTTTCTTT. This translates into CASSSQGSNTEAFF.

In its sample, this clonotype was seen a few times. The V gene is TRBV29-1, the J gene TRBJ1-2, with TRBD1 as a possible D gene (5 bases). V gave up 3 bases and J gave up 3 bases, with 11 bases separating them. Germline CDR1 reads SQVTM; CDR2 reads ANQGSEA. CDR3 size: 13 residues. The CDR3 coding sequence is TGCAGCGTTGAGGGGGATTTATACTATGGCTACACCTTC. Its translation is CSVEGDLYYGYTF.

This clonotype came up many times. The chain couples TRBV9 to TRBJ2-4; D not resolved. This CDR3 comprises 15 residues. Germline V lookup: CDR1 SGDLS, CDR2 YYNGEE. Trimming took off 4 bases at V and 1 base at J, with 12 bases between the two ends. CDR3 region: CASSPTGWAKNIQYF. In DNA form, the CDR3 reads TGTGCCAGCAGCCCCACCGGGTGGGCCAAAAACATTCAGTACTTC.

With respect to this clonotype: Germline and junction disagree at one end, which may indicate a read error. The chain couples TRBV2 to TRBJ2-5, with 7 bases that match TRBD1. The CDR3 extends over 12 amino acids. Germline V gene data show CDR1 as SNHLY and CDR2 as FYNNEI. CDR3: CASRRDSQNENF. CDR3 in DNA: TGTGCCAGCAGAAGGGACAGCCAAAACGAAAACTTC.

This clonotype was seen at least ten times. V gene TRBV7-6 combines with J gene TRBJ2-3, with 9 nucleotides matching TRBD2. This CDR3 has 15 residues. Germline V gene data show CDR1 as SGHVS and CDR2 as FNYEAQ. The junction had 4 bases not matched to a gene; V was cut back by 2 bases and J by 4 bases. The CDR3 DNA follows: TGTGCCAGCAGCTTAAGTAGCGGGAGTGCAGATACGCAGTATTTT. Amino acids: CASSLSSGSADTQYF.

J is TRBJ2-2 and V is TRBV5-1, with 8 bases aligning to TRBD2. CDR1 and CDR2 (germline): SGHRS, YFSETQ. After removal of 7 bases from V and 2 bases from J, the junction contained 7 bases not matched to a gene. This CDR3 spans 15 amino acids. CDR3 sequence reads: CASSGGQINTGELFF. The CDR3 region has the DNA TGCGCCAGCTCGGGGGGGCAAATCAACACCGGGGAGCTGTTTTTT.

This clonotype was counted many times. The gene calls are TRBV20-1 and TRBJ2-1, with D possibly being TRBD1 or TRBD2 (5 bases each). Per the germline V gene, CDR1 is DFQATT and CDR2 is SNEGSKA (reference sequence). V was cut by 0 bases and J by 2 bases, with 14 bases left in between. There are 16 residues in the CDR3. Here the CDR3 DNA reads TGCAGTGCTAGAGATTGGGGCGGGCCGACCTACAATGAGCAGTTCTTC. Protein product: CSARDWGGPTYNEQFF.

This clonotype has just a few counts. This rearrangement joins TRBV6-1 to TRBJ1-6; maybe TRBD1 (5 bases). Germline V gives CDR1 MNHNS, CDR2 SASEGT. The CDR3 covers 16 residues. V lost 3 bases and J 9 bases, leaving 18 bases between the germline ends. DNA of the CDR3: TGTGCCAGCAGTGAGGATCTTGGGGGTCTATTTTCACCCCTCCACTTT. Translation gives CASSEDLGGLFSPLHF.

CDR3 nucleotides: TGTGCCACCAGTGAATCGGGGTTCACAGATACGCAGTATTTT. Its translation: CATSESGFTDTQYF. The chain uses TRBV24-1 and TRBJ2-3; D is possibly TRBD2 (5 bases). The V gene's germline CDR1 is KGHDR and CDR2 SFDVKD. The CDR3 is 14 residues long. The V gene lost 4 bases and the J gene lost 2 bases, with 9 bases spanning the gap.